This paragraph covers one T cell receptor beta chain sequence. Its specific antigen is unknown. Qualities for individual bases were not recorded, and no much larger clone is one base off. Library preparation was by the immunoSEQ multiplex PCR assay. For the multiplex PCR, a mixture combining 60 forward primers for TCR Vbeta segments and 13 reverse primers for TCR Jbeta segments was used. Amplification of the CDR3 region of rearranged TCR beta genes was performed with a multiplex PCR assay on genomic DNA. The amplified TCR beta libraries were sequenced on the Illumina HiSeq System as 87-base-pair reads. Regarding the original processing steps: A later analysis tallied approximately 87 million unique TCR beta chains across the 660 or so repertoires, and about 12 million of those chains were shared by two or more donors. A nearest-neighbor algorithm error-corrected the raw reads and collapsed the reads into unique sequences, merging closely related sequences to remove PCR and sequencing errors. V, D and J gene segments were assigned by aligning CDR3 sequences to IMGT reference sequences. Each retained sequence needed at least a six-nucleotide match to both a V gene segment and a J gene segment. A rearrangement was called productive if the CDR3 had no stop codons and remained in frame with V and J, and every other rearrangement was called non-productive. CDR3 was defined according to IMGT convention as the region running from the second conserved V-encoded cysteine to the conserved J-encoded phenylalanine. In an earlier analysis of approximately 500 of the donors, sequences lacking an unambiguous match to a single V gene segment were excluded. In an earlier analysis of around 590 of the donors, a V segment was called functional when productive rearrangements were above 56.7%, and segregating when the standard deviation between donors exceeded 5%. A statistical classification framework was built to diagnose cytomegalovirus status from the catalog of TCR beta chain sequences. In a later analysis, TCR nucleotide sequences were compared against IMGT/GENE-DB human TR gene sequences so that V and J genes could be assigned. In a later analysis, CDR3 sequences and most-parsimonious VDJ recombination scenarios were assigned using the TCRdist pipeline. A later analysis defined each TCR beta chain by its CDR3 amino acid sequence plus V-gene family, and excluded reads lacking a unique V-gene family. In a later analysis, 450 to 600 highly shared, low-generation-probability nucleotide sequences were removed to address suspected cross-contamination and a sequencing artifact. A later analysis calculated a clonal expansion index for each public chain from normalized within-repertoire ranks of inferred template counts. In a later analysis, generation probabilities were computed with a VDJ recombination model fitted to out-of-frame rearrangements, and the resulting probabilities were checked against IGoR. Hypergeometric tests were used in a later analysis to score TCR-TCR, TCR-HLA and TCR-CMV co-occurrence, with a repertoire-size bias correction applied to the TCR pairs. In a later analysis, false discovery rates were estimated by permuting HLA or CMV assignments 20 times. In a later analysis, co-occurring TCRs were grouped using DBSCAN, with TCRdist sequence similarity added in when clustering inside HLA-allele-positive subsets. Repertoires with fewer than 30,000 or more than 120,000 public chains, plus five repertoires with anomalous nucleotide sharing, were excluded from co-occurrence clustering. TCRdb's version of the immuneACCESS table is confined to in-frame rearrangements and falls short of the full clone set. An unresolved V gene accounts for under half of the shortfall where checked; the remainder is of unknown origin. V and J calls and clone size follow that table, whereas D and trimming were derived from the DNA. In this sample the table shows approximately 170,000 clones, around 68% of which occur a single time. The ten largest clones add up to around 3% of the sample.

The sample originates from a study of cytomegalovirus exposure and HLA in healthy donors (dated by TCRdb to the late 2010s). For context, the study as a whole: An earlier analysis of 587 of the donors reported approximately 300 Gb of sequence data and 100 million to 120 million unique TCR beta sequences obtained from around 170 million T cells. Rather than drawing on any new phenotypic data, the later analysis identified candidate immune exposures from TCR beta sequences and the way those sequences occurred across donors. The genetic ancestry cluster associated with self-reported Caucasian donors included 81% of the roughly 390 genotyped donors. Both class I and class II loci were covered by HLA typing, at four-digit resolution. A later analysis re-analyzed previously published TCR beta repertoires from 666 donors and added high-resolution HLA genotyping to study TCR occurrence patterns. Using immunosequencing, the study profiled T cell repertoires from 550 to 750 subjects and related those repertoires to cytomegalovirus serostatus. In a later genetic analysis, genome-wide SNP genotypes for 398 of the 666 donors were used, and that subset was treated as a discovery cohort. In an earlier analysis of roughly 540 of the donors, high-throughput TCR beta sequencing was used to judge whether each TCR beta V gene segment behaved as functional or pseudogenic. An early release that covered fewer than 750 HLA-typed donors contained approximately 320 gigabases of sequencing data and tens of millions of unique TCR sequences. Alongside the repertoire data, information on donor age, sex, ethnicity and CMV serostatus was compiled. Roughly five DR-DQ haplotypes were treated as single units for association and clustering because of strong linkage in the cohort. The aim of the study was to test whether cataloging public T cell receptors could identify signatures of past pathogen exposure. Among roughly 400 genotyped donors of the cohort, an average of around 240,000 unique TCR beta nucleotide sequences was sequenced per donor, of which roughly 17% were non-productive. The number of typed donors differed by locus: 629-630 for A, B, C, DRB1 and DQB1; some 540 for DQA1; about 600 for DPA1; and roughly 450 for DPB1. To predict cytomegalovirus infection status, the study combined high-throughput TCR immunosequencing, statistical association of individual TCRs with disease status, and machine learning. Every discovery cohort repertoire had been produced on one sequencing platform. In addition to the first cohort of roughly 670 subjects, a separate validation cohort of 130 or so different subjects was used. The paper as a whole reports these results and caveats: A group of highly shared sequence variants was considered likely to be a technical artifact of the sequencing pipeline. Strong co-occurrence of HLA alleles, especially DR and DQ, made assigning TCR associations to individual alleles difficult. According to a later genetic analysis, donors in an Asian-associated ancestry cluster had fewer N-insertions in productive TCRs than the approximately 670-donor mean. Most TCR sequences were observed very rarely across donors, whereas some public TCRs were present in many individuals. Several of the top co-occurrence clusters appeared to be linked to parvovirus B19, influenza, CMV and Epstein-Barr virus, according to a later analysis. It was suggested by the authors that the approach could potentially be generalized to other disease states and immunological phenotypes. Roughly uniform sequencing depth across donors was assumed in presence/absence analyses, although this assumption may not hold. A further reported finding was that TCR beta sequences accurately predicted the HLA-A and HLA-B alleles for most subjects in the first cohort. Cytomegalovirus status was reported to be diagnosed by the classifier with high specificity and sensitivity in both the original and validation cohorts. An association between a missense DCLRE1C variant and V-gene and J-gene trimming of TCR beta chains was found in a later genetic analysis and replicated in an independent cohort. Three of the identified cytomegalovirus-associated TCR beta chains were confirmed in vitro to be specific for cytomegalovirus antigens. Correlated functional status among segregating V segments might reflect linkage disequilibrium, but an unknown experimental factor could not be ruled out. In a later analysis, HLA-associated TCR beta chains were found to be more clonally expanded and to have lower generation probabilities than equally common non-associated chains. The earlier analysis of about 600 of the donors excluded some 16 rarely observed V segments, including chromosome 9 orphons, because counts were too low. The cohort was sequenced for TCR beta chains only, and without alpha or paired-chain data the features that could be detected were limited. The study listed approximately 160 TCR beta chains as associated with cytomegalovirus. Specific HLA alleles were associated with about 17,000 TCR beta sequences at a false discovery rate of 0.05 in a later analysis. In an earlier analysis of some 500 of the donors, most TCR beta V segments appeared in productive rearrangements about 87% or about 30% of the time, broadly matching IMGT annotations. According to a later analysis, TCR association rates differed among HLA loci, with DRB1 alleles showing the most associated TCRs and HLA-C alleles showing the fewest. CMV serostatus was the only immune exposure information available for the cohort. Most CMV-associated TCR beta chains appeared to be HLA-restricted in a later analysis, and the HLA associations seemed to be driven largely by CMV exposure. Because some donors lacked HLA typing at each locus, the association tests relied only on the typed subset. Some IMGT-functional V segments, including TRBV6-2 and TRBV6-3, could not be distinguished by the 87-base-pair reads and were therefore excluded.

The cohort consisted of 670 or so healthy bone marrow donors. Cohort members were all nominally healthy when sampled, although unrecorded immune exposures were likely present. The donor tested CMV seropositive, placing the donor among the 289 seropositive members of the cohort. A peripheral blood sample was collected from each donor, and TCR beta sequencing was performed on peripheral blood mononuclear cells. The Qiagen DNeasy Blood Extraction Kit was used to extract genomic DNA from the blood cell samples. The cysteine opens and the phenylalanine closes a CDR3 of 14 amino acids. The DNA shown is the 42-base CDR3, in frame from base 1. Relative to germline, V is 6 bases shorter and J is 0 bases shorter, with 12 bases between their ends. CDR1 MNHNS and CDR2 SASEGT were looked up in the germline V gene.

This sequence originates from a woman aged 40 to 55 in good health and CMV-seropositive. The chain links TRBV6-1 with TRBJ2-7; TRBD2 might be the D gene, on 5 matching bases. Material for sequencing was PBMCs. The CDR3 loop reads CASRVAGSSYEQYF. DNA sequence: TGTGCCAGCAGGGTCGCGGGTAGCTCCTACGAGCAGTACTTC.